This is a list of T cell receptor beta chains from one sample in a study of regulatory T cells in long-lasting Graves disease. TCRdb reprocessed the multiplex PCR reads with MiXCR, giving one entry per CDR3 protein. The repertoire holds about 340,000 distinct CDR3 sequences, about 20% seen once, with 29% in the top ten. Specimen: peripheral blood mononuclear cells (PBMCs), collected when the disease was refractory, from a patient treated with antithyroid drugs. These receptors originate from a female donor with Graves disease. Each CDR3 is given with its conserved first and last residue. A D gene is named only where the DNA matches it firmly. Clone size is given for some rows only: seen once, a few or many times, or a class if the clone is expanded.

d_gene	v_gene	j_gene	abundance	CDR3nt	CDR3aa
TRBD1	TRBV11-2	TRBJ1-1	many	TGTGCCAGCAGCCAGGACAGGGGGGGATCTACTGAAGCTTTCTTT	CASSQDRGGSTEAFF
NA	TRBV5-1	TRBJ2-2	NA	TGCGCCAGCAGCCCGGGACCTAACACCGGGGAGCTGTTTTTT	CASSPGPNTGELFF
TRBD2	TRBV28	TRBJ2-3	NA	TGTGCCAGCAGTTTCGTCCCAGCGGGGTTCACAGATACGCAGTATTTT	CASSFVPAGFTDTQYF
TRBD2	TRBV6-1	TRBJ2-5	NA	TGTGCCACCGGACTAGCGGGGAAAGAGACCCAGTACTTC	CATGLAGKETQYF
NA	TRBV28	TRBJ2-7	few	TGTGTCAGCACCGGGGACCGGCGGGAGCAGTACTTC	CVSTGDRREQYF
NA	TRBV5-1	TRBJ2-7	many	TGCGCCAGCAGCTTGCTCGGGGGCCCGGATAAAGACGAGCAGTACTTC	CASSLLGGPDKDEQYF
NA	TRBV7-3	TRBJ2-6	few	TGTGCCAGCAGCTTGGAGGCCGGGTCTGGGGCCAACGTCCTGACTTTC	CASSLEAGSGANVLTF
NA	TRBV6-4	TRBJ1-4	NA	TGTGCCAGCAGTTACCGGCGACGGACAACTAATGAAAAACTGTTTTTT	CASSYRRRTTNEKLFF
NA	TRBV10-3	TRBJ2-4	few	TGTGCCATCAGTGAAGGACAGAAAAACATTCAGTACTTC	CAISEGQKNIQYF
NA	TRBV19	TRBJ1-3	once	TGTGCCAGTAGCCCCCGGGGGGCAAACACCATATATTTT	CASSPRGANTIYF